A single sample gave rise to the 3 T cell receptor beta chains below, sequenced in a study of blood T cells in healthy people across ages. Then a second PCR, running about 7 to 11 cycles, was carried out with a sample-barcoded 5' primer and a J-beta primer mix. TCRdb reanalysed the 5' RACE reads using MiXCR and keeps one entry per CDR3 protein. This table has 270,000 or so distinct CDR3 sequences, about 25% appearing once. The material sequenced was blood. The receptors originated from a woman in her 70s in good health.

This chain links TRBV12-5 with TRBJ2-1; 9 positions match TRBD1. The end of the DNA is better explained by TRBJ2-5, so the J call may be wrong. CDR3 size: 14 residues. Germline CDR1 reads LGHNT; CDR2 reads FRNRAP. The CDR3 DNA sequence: TGTGCTAGTGCCCAGGGACAGGGTGCAGAGACCCAGTACTTC. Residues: CASAQGQGAETQYF.

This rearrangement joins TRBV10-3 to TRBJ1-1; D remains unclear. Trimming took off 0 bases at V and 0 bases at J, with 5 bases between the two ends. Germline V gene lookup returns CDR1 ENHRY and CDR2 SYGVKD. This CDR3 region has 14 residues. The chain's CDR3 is CAISESSMNTEAFF. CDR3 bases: TGTGCCATCAGTGAGTCCTCAATGAACACTGAAGCTTTCTTT.

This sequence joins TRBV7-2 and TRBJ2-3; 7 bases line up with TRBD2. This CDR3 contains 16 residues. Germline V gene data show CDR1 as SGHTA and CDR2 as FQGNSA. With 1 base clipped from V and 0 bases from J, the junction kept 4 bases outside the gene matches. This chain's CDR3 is CASSLERGPSTDTQYF. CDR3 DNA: TGTGCCAGCAGCTTAGAGCGGGGACCTAGCACAGATACGCAGTATTTT.